Listed here are 6 T cell receptor beta chains from one sample, sequenced in a study of OX40 agonist ivuxolimab in advanced cancers. Library generation was performed with the immunoSEQ multiplex PCR assay. The clones in this table, taken by TCRdb from immuneACCESS, are in-frame only. Not every clone is retained; where verified, under half of the shortfall comes from an unresolved V gene, and the cause of the rest is unknown. The sample table shows tens of thousands of clones, and 85% to 90% are seen once. The leading ten clones occupy approximately 0.5% of the sample. This specimen consisted of CD4+ or CD8+ T cells sorted from blood, obtained in a trial of the OX40 agonist ivuxolimab. Receptors were obtained from an adult with an advanced solid tumor such as melanoma, head and neck, liver or kidney cancer.

This clone was counted a single time. V and J are TRBV28 and TRBJ2-5; D is ambiguous. The CDR3 is 10 residues long. Germline CDR1 reads MDHEN; CDR2 reads SYDVKM. The V and J ends lost 5 bases and 2 bases respectively, with 0 bases between them. This chain's CDR3 is CASSQETQYF. The DNA of the CDR3 is TGTGCCAGCAGTCAAGAGACCCAGTACTTC. The whole variable domain, remainder taken from reference TRBV28 and TRBJ2-5, is DVKVTQSSRYLVKRTGEKVFLECVQDMDHENMFWYRQDPGLGLRLIYFSYDVKMKEKGDIPEGYSVSREKKERFSLILESASTNQTSMYLCASSQETQYFGPGTRLLVL.

The gene calls are TRBV6-5 and TRBJ2-7; weak D call: TRBD2 (6 bases). The V end lost 2 bases, the J end lost 6 bases, and 14 bases lay between the germline ends. CDR3 length equals 14 residues. Germline V lookup: CDR1 MNHEY, CDR2 SVGAGI. The CDR3 loop reads CASSYLAGTGEQYF. The CDR3 DNA is TGTGCCAGCAGTTACCTGGCGGGAACTGGCGAGCAGTACTTC.

This clone occurred a few times. The CDR3 DNA sequence: TGTGCCAGCAGCTCAACCGCGAGGGGGGCAGGGCAACATTCACCCCTCCACTTT. It codes for CASSSTARGAGQHSPLHF. The genes are TRBV7-2 and TRBJ1-6, with D maybe TRBD1 (6 bases). Germline CDR1 is SGHTA and CDR2 is FQGNSA. The CDR3 runs to 18 residues. V lost 4 bases and J 8 bases, leaving 24 bases between the germline ends.

This chain connects TRBV28 to TRBJ1-5; a possible D gene is TRBD1 (5 bases). CDR1 MDHEN and CDR2 SYDVKM come from the germline V gene. The CDR3 consists of 14 residues. V was pared by 10 bases and J by 2 bases, with 15 bases between. CDR3 sequence reads: CATNWGLGNQPQHF. In DNA form, the CDR3 reads TGTGCCACCAATTGGGGGTTAGGCAATCAGCCCCAGCATTTT.

CDR3 in amino acids: CASSRRTSAQETQYF. The CDR3, as DNA: TGTGCCAGCAGCCGTCGGACTAGCGCCCAAGAGACCCAGTACTTC. This chain links TRBV4-2 with TRBJ2-5; TRBD2 aligns across 9 bases. Trimming at V came to 4 bases and at J to 1 base, leaving 4 bases not matched to a gene. The germline CDR1 and CDR2 sequences are LGHNA and YNFKEQ. The CDR3 contains 15 residues.

The chain couples TRBV28 to TRBJ1-5; maybe TRBD1 (5 bases). This CDR3 is built from 14 residues. Trimming stripped 6 bases from V and 6 bases from J, with 15 bases between. CDR1 is MDHEN, CDR2 SYDVKM, per germline. The CDR3 sequence is CASSLRAGGQPQHF. CDR3 nucleotides: TGTGCCAGCAGCCTACGGGCCGGGGGTCAGCCCCAGCATTTT. The full variable domain, its missing parts supplied by reference TRBV28 and TRBJ1-5, is DVKVTQSSRYLVKRTGEKVFLECVQDMDHENMFWYRQDPGLGLRLIYFSYDVKMKEKGDIPEGYSVSREKKERFSLILESASTNQTSMYLCASSLRAGGQPQHFGDGTRLSIL.